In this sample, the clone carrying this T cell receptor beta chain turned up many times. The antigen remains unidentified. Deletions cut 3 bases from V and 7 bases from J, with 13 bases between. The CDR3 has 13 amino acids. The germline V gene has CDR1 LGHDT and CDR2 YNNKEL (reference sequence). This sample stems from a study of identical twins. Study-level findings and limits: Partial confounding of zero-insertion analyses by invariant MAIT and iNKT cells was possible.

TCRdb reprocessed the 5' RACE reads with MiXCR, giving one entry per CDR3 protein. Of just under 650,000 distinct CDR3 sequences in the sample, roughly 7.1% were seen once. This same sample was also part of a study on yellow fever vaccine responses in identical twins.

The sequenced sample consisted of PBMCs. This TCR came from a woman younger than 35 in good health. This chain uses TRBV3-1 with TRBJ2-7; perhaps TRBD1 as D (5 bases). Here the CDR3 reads CASSQTFKGEQYV. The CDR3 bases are TGTGCCAGCAGCCAGACCTTTAAGGGGGAGCAGTACGTC.